This T cell receptor beta chain was obtained from a study of cytomegalovirus exposure and HLA in healthy donors. Vbeta (60) and Jbeta (13) primers were used in the PCR. Only in-frame clones appear in the TCRdb table, and some are missing; sequencing was by immunoSEQ multiplex PCR. In total, the table holds 200,000 or so clones. Looked up from germline, CDR1 is MNHEY and CDR2 is SVGAGI. The CDR3 contains 15 residues. V trimming: 5 bases; J trimming: 2 bases; junction bases outside the gene matches: 5. The genes are TRBV6-5 and TRBJ2-1, with TRBD1 identical over 8 bases. What was sequenced was PBMCs. The sequence derives from a boy under 18 in good health and CMV-seronegative. The CDR3 nucleotides are TGTGCCAGCAGTCGGGACAGGTCAACCTACAATGAGCAGTTCTTC. Encoded protein: CASSRDRSTYNEQFF.